The 27 T cell receptor beta chains below all came from one sample that was sequenced in a study of Ad26.COV2.S vaccination and SARS-CoV-2 variants. The treatment: 15 to 20 received Ad26.COV2.S at low or high dose, single or two shots; roughly 5 received placebo; per-sample allocation not given. Specimen acquisition occurred on day 63 following the initial vaccine or placebo injection. Clones were sequenced by immunoSEQ multiplex PCR, and TCRdb holds only the in-frame ones, with some missing. The data contain roughly 300,000 clones, roughly 91% of them singletons. The sample in question was peripheral blood, obtained in a trial of Ad26.COV2.S vaccine versus placebo. The receptors here all came from a person aged 18-60 years who received the Ad26.COV2.S COVID-19 vaccine or a placebo.

J is TRBJ1-2 and V is TRBV6-5; TRBD1 aligns across 7 bases. This CDR3 comprises 14 residues. V lost 10 bases and J lost 5; bases outside the gene matches: 13. The germline V gene encodes CDR1 MNHEY and CDR2 SVGAGI. CDR3: CAILGLQGRYGYTF. The CDR3 nucleotides read TGTGCCATCTTAGGATTACAGGGGCGATATGGCTACACCTTC.

The chain couples TRBV6-5 to TRBJ2-6; D not certain. V was cut by 0 bases and J by 3 bases, with 0 bases left in between. Germline V lookup: CDR1 MNHEY, CDR2 SVGAGI. The CDR3 sequence is 13 residues long. The chain's CDR3 is CASSYSGANVLTF. The CDR3 coding sequence is TGTGCCAGCAGTTACTCTGGGGCCAACGTCCTGACTTTC.

The chain links TRBV4-3 to TRBJ2-7; D unresolved. The CDR3 covers 15 residues. The V gene lost 0 bases and the J gene lost 2 bases, with 11 bases spanning the gap. Germline V gene lookup returns CDR1 LGHNA and CDR2 YSLEER. Written as DNA, the CDR3 is TGCGCCAGCAGCCAAGATTGGCTTCCCCCCTACGAGCAGTACTTC. Translation: CASSQDWLPPYEQYF.

The chain uses TRBV28 and TRBJ2-7; TRBD1 aligns across 9 bases. CDR1 and CDR2 from the germline V gene are MDHEN and SYDVKM. This CDR3 comprises 14 residues. The trim removed 5 bases at V and 5 bases at J, leaving 7 bases unmatched. CDR3 sequence reads: CASSPGDRAHEQYF. For the CDR3, the DNA is TGTGCCAGCAGTCCCGGGGACAGGGCCCACGAGCAGTACTTC.

The chain is built from TRBV7-2 and TRBJ2-6; no clear D gene. CDR1 and CDR2 (germline): SGHTA, FQGNSA. V lost 2 bases and J 2 bases, leaving 10 bases between the germline ends. The CDR3 covers 16 residues. CDR3 sequence (DNA): TGTGCCAGCAGCTTACATCGGGTAGCTGGGGCCAACGTCCTGACTTTC. This gives the protein CASSLHRVAGANVLTF.

The V call is TRBV18, the J call TRBJ2-2; D might be TRBD1 (6 bases). The CDR3 contains 16 residues. The ends were cut back, 3 bases at V and 0 bases at J, with 11 bases in the middle. Per the germline V gene, CDR1 is KGHSH and CDR2 is LQKENI. The CDR3 coding sequence is TGTGCCAGCTCACCCAGGACAGTCTCGAACACCGGGGAGCTGTTTTTT. Its translation is CASSPRTVSNTGELFF.

The V gene is TRBV7-8, the J gene TRBJ1-5; D call uncertain. CDR1 and CDR2 from the germline V gene are SGHVS and FQNEAQ. The CDR3 contains 15 residues. Trimming pared 5 bases from V and 4 bases from J, leaving 15 bases between. The CDR3 coding sequence is TGTGCCAGCAGCCCGACCTGGTCAAAAAATCAGCCCCAGCATTTT. This gives the protein CASSPTWSKNQPQHF.

The chain joins TRBV24-1 to TRBJ1-1; possibly TRBD1 for D (5 bases). The V gene lost 5 bases and the J gene lost 5 bases, with 14 bases spanning the gap. This CDR3 comprises 14 residues. CDR1 KGHDR and CDR2 SFDVKD come from the germline V gene. Written as DNA, the CDR3 is TGTGCCACCAGTGCCGCCGATCGGGGGACTGAAGCTTTCTTT. Protein product: CATSAADRGTEAFF.

The chain is built from TRBV7-8 and TRBJ1-2; 8 bases fit TRBD1. Germline V gene data show CDR1 as SGHVS and CDR2 as FQNEAQ. This CDR3 is 15 amino acids long. Trimming removed 2 bases from V and 3 bases from J; junction bases left unmatched: 5. The CDR3 is CASSLPPGQDYGYTF. The CDR3 DNA follows: TGTGCCAGCAGCTTACCCCCGGGACAGGACTATGGCTACACCTTC.

The rearrangement uses TRBV2 and TRBJ2-7; no clear D gene. The CDR3 length is 12 residues. Trimming removed 7 bases from V and 0 bases from J, with 7 bases in between. Germline CDR1 and CDR2: SNHLY and FYNNEI. This CDR3 reads CASTDGSYEQYF. Written as DNA, the CDR3 is TGTGCCAGCACCGACGGCTCCTACGAGCAGTACTTC.

The chain links TRBV15 to TRBJ1-2; D remains ambiguous. The germline V and J ends were trimmed by 0 bases and 4 bases, with 12 bases remaining between them. Germline CDR1 and CDR2: LNHNV and YYDKDF (reference sequence). This CDR3 is 15 amino acids long. CDR3 loop: CATSRDYAARYGYTF. The CDR3 DNA sequence: TGTGCCACCAGCAGAGATTATGCAGCCCGCTATGGCTACACCTTC.

This clone appeared once. V gene TRBV5-6 combines with J gene TRBJ2-3, with D unclear. The germline V gene has CDR1 SGHDT and CDR2 YYEEEE. The V gene lost 1 base and the J gene lost 0 bases, with 6 bases spanning the gap. The CDR3 extends over 14 amino acids. The DNA for the CDR3 is TGTGCCAGCAGCTTGCTGTATAGCACAGATACGCAGTATTTT. Protein product: CASSLLYSTDTQYF.

The chain is built from TRBV3-1 (or the pseudogene TRBV3-2) and TRBJ2-7; D is unclear. The CDR3 sequence is 15 residues long. The germline gives CDR1 LGHDT, CDR2 YNNKEL (reference sequence). V dropped 2 bases and J dropped 2 bases, with 13 bases sitting between them. The CDR3 DNA sequence: TGTGCCAGCAGCCAACCCTTCGGTGGTACCTACGAGCAGTACTTC. Residues: CASSQPFGGTYEQYF.

The CDR3 loop is CASSLIWPNGFGYEQYF. The CDR3 DNA is TGTGCCAGCAGCTTGATCTGGCCAAATGGTTTTGGGTACGAGCAGTACTTC. The V and J genes are TRBV5-5 and TRBJ2-7; D not resolved. V gave up 1 base and J gave up 4 bases, with 21 bases separating them. Germline V gene sequence: CDR1 SGHKS, CDR2 YYEKEE (reference sequence). The CDR3 is 17 amino acids. Variable domain in full (rest from reference TRBV5-5 and TRBJ2-7): DAGVTQSPTHLIKTRGQQVTLRCSPISGHKSVSWYQQVLGQGPQFIFQYYEKEERGRGNFPDRFSARQFPNYSSELNVNALLLGDSALYLCASSLIWPNGFGYEQYFGPGTRLTVT.

The CDR3 DNA reads TGTGCCAGCAGCGCAGGGGTAATGGGCACTGAAGCTTTCTTT. Its protein product is CASSAGVMGTEAFF. V usage is TRBV9 and J usage is TRBJ1-1; a weak D match, TRBD1 (6 bases). The germline CDR1 and CDR2 sequences are SGDLS and YYNGEE. The ends were cut back, 3 bases at V and 4 bases at J, with 13 bases in the middle. The CDR3 has 14 residues.

About this clone itself: Other nucleotide sequences in the sample specify the same CDR3. The gene calls are TRBV6-5 and TRBJ1-6; D gene unclear. Germline V gene data show CDR1 as MNHEY and CDR2 as SVGAGI. The CDR3 runs 12 residues. Trimming took 5 bases from V and 7 from J, leaving 6 bases between them. The CDR3 DNA sequence: TGTGCCAGCAGTCCGCCCAATTCACCCCTCCACTTT. Translating it yields CASSPPNSPLHF.

The V gene is TRBV20-1, the J gene TRBJ1-5; D possibly corresponds to TRBD1 (5 bases). CDR1 and CDR2 (germline): DFQATT, SNEGSKA (reference sequence). The V end was cut by 3 bases, the J end by 3 bases, with 9 bases between. The CDR3 is made up of 13 amino acids. The CDR3: CSASAGYNQPQHF. In DNA, the CDR3 is TGCAGTGCTAGTGCAGGGTACAATCAGCCCCAGCATTTT.

V usage is TRBV6-1 and J usage is TRBJ1-6; 7 bases align to TRBD1. CDR1 is MNHNS, CDR2 SASEGT, per germline. Unmatched junction bases numbered 13, after V lost 2 bases and J lost 9 bases. The CDR3 totals 17 residues. DNA for the CDR3: TGTGCCAGCAGTGAACTGAAAAACCGGGACAGCACTTCACCCCTCCACTTT. Its protein is CASSELKNRDSTSPLHF.

This clone was counted between two and nine times. V usage is TRBV7-9 and J usage is TRBJ2-1, with 10 positions matching TRBD2. After removal of 1 base from V and 16 bases from J, the junction contained 10 bases not matched to a gene. The germline gives CDR1 SEHNR, CDR2 FQNEAQ (reference sequence). There are 14 residues in the CDR3. CDR3 bases: TGTGCCAGCAGCTTAGGGGCTAGCGGGAGTGTCGGATTCTTC. Protein: CASSLGASGSVGFF.

The V and J genes are TRBV6-4 and TRBJ2-2; D is ambiguous. The CDR3 extends over 14 amino acids. Trimming took 4 bases from V and 1 from J, leaving 7 bases between them. Germline V gene sequence: CDR1 MRHNA, CDR2 SNTAGT. The CDR3: CASSGTVNTGELFF. DNA for the CDR3: TGTGCCAGCAGTGGGACGGTGAACACCGGGGAGCTGTTTTTT.

The CDR3 DNA reads as TGTGCCAGCAGCGTCATGAACACTGAAGCTTTCTTT. Protein sequence: CASSVMNTEAFF. V is TRBV28 and J is TRBJ1-1; D remains unclear. This CDR3 contains 12 residues. Germline values: CDR1 MDHEN, CDR2 SYDVKM. The ends were cut back, 6 bases at V and 0 bases at J, with 5 bases in the middle.

The chain links TRBV19 to TRBJ1-6; D possibly corresponds to TRBD1 (5 bases). The CDR3 totals 14 residues. V dropped 5 bases and J dropped 9 bases, with 14 bases sitting between them. The germline gives CDR1 LNHDA, CDR2 SQIVND (reference sequence). The DNA for the CDR3 is TGTGCCAGTAGTCTCCAGGGCCAAATTTCACCCCTCCACTTT. It specifies CASSLQGQISPLHF.

The chain has TRBV30 and TRBJ2-7, with 9 bases matching TRBD2. V dropped 4 bases and J dropped 0; count of bases not matched to a gene: 4. Germline lookup yields CDR1 GTSNPN and CDR2 SVGIG (reference sequence). This CDR3 has 14 amino acids. CDR3 nucleotides: TGTGCCTGGAAAATAGCGGGAGTCTCCTACGAGCAGTACTTC. It is translated as CAWKIAGVSYEQYF.

The chain couples TRBV4-1 to TRBJ1-1, with a possible D match to TRBD1 (5 bases). Germline CDR1 reads MGHRA; CDR2 reads YSYEKL. V lost 3 bases to trimming and J lost 1 base, with 9 bases between them. The CDR3 has 14 amino acids. Here the CDR3 reads CASSHQGPNTEAFF. Here the CDR3 DNA reads TGCGCCAGCAGCCACCAGGGCCCGAACACTGAAGCTTTCTTT.

The chain combines TRBV28 with TRBJ2-3, with a weak D call TRBD2 (6 bases). This CDR3 is built from 12 residues. Germline V CDR1 and CDR2: MDHEN, SYDVKM. Trimming left V 6 bases short and J 4 bases short, with 8 bases between. The CDR3 DNA is TGTGCCAGCAGCAGGGAGGCAGATACGCAGTATTTT. Translating gives CASSREADTQYF.

The J gene is TRBJ2-5, the V gene TRBV5-5, with D perhaps TRBD2 (5 bases). The CDR3 has 14 residues. The V and J ends lost 0 bases and 4 bases respectively, with 10 bases between them. Germline V gives CDR1 SGHKS, CDR2 YYEKEE (reference sequence). The CDR3 DNA is TGTGCCAGCAGCTTGGAGGGTGGGAGAGAGACCCAGTACTTC. Its protein is CASSLEGGRETQYF. Together with reference TRBV5-5 and TRBJ2-5, the CDR3 gives the full variable domain: DAGVTQSPTHLIKTRGQQVTLRCSPISGHKSVSWYQQVLGQGPQFIFQYYEKEERGRGNFPDRFSARQFPNYSSELNVNALLLGDSALYLCASSLEGGRETQYFGPGTRLLVL.

This rearrangement joins TRBV25-1 to TRBJ2-3; D could derive from TRBD1 or TRBD2 (5 bases each). V was pared by 1 base and J by 6 bases, with 17 bases between. CDR3 length equals 16 residues. Germline CDR1 MGHDK, CDR2 SYGVNS. The DNA for the CDR3 is TGTGCCAGCAGTGAATCAGGTCCGGGGCGGCGGGATACGCAGTATTTT. The encoded protein is CASSESGPGRRDTQYF.